This TCR beta chain comes out of a study of CD8+ T cells in alopecia areata. Overall study context: Twice a day, 5 to 10 mg of oral tofacitinib was administered to treated patients. General observations from the study: Clonality was higher in lesional than normal scalp, especially in alopecia totalis/universalis. On tofacitinib, scalp clonality and expanded CD8+ clones among top 100 fell significantly.

cDNA prepared by RNA extraction and subsequent reverse transcription served as the template for sequencing. TCRdb keeps only in-frame clones here, not all; method: immunoSEQ multiplex PCR. The data show some 190,000 clones, approximately 50% seen once. As to this clone: Its antigen is as yet unknown.

The sample's treatment: oral pan-JAK inhibitor, 5-10 mg twice daily. Germline trimming cut 5 bases from V and 2 bases from J; bases unmatched to any gene: 6. Per germline, CDR1 SGHVS and CDR2 FQNEAQ. The CDR3 runs to 14 residues. Sequences were derived from CD8+ T cells sorted from blood, sampled at week 52, from a patient treated with tofacitinib. This TCR derives from a human donor with alopecia areata. The chain employs TRBV7-8 and TRBJ2-7; TRBD1 aligns across 7 bases. CDR3 coding DNA: TGTGCCAGCAGCCTGACGACAGGGACCTACGAGCAGTACTTC. Amino acids: CASSLTTGTYEQYF.